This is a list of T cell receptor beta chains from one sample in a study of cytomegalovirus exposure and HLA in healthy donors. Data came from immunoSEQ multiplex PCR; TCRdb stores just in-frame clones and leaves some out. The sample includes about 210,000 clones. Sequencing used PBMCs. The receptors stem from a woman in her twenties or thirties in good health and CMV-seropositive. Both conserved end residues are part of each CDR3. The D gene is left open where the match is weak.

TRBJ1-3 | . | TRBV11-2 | TGTGCCAGCAGCTTATCCGGACAGCCGGGAAACACCATATATTTT | CASSLSGQPGNTIYF
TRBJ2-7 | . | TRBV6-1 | TGTGCCAGCGTTAACTCCGGGACTTCTTCCTACGAGCAGTACTTC | CASVNSGTSSYEQYF
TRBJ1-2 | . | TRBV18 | TGTGCCAGCTCACCGCCCGAGAGTACTTATGGCTACACCTTC | CASSPPESTYGYTF
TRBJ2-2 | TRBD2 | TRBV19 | TGTGCCAGTAGTATTAAGTCCGGGACTATAAACACCGGGGAGCTGTTTTTT | CASSIKSGTINTGELFF
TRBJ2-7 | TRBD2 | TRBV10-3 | TGTGCCATCACCCCGGGACTAGCCAAATACGAGCAGTACTTC | CAITPGLAKYEQYF
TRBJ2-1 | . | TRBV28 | TGTGCCAGCAGTTCAAACAGGGTATTTAGTCTCTATGAGCAGTTCTTC | CASSSNRVFSLYEQFF
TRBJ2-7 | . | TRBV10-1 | TGCGCCAGCAGTTCAGGGACCTACGAGCAGTACTTC | CASSSGTYEQYF
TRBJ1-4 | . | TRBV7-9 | TGTGCCAGCAGCCAGGGTACGACTAATGAAAAACTGTTTTTT | CASSQGTTNEKLFF
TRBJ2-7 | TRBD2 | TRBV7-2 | TGTGCCAGCAGCTTAGGCGGGAGGGCCGTCTACGAGCAGTACTTC | CASSLGGRAVYEQYF
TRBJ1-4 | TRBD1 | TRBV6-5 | TGTGCCAGCAGGGGGGACAGGGCAAATGAAAAACTGTTTTTT | CASRGDRANEKLFF